This T cell receptor beta chain was found in a study of cytomegalovirus exposure and HLA in healthy donors. Germline loops: CDR1 MNHEY, CDR2 SMNVEV (reference sequence). The CDR3 sequence is 17 residues long. Trimming took 0 bases from V and 4 from J, leaving 19 bases between them. PCR involved 60 Vbeta and 13 Jbeta primers. Libraries were prepared by immunoSEQ multiplex PCR; TCRdb keeps only in-frame clonotypes and omits some of them. The table lists under 150,000 clones, 82% of them singletons. This chain connects TRBV27 to TRBJ2-7; TRBD2 might be the D (6 bases). The clonotype originates from a male donor in good health and CMV-seronegative. The sample was PBMCs. The CDR3 sequence: CASSLSGGLTRPYEQYF. The CDR3 region has the DNA TGTGCCAGCAGTTTATCGGGGGGACTGACGCGTCCTTACGAGCAGTACTTC.